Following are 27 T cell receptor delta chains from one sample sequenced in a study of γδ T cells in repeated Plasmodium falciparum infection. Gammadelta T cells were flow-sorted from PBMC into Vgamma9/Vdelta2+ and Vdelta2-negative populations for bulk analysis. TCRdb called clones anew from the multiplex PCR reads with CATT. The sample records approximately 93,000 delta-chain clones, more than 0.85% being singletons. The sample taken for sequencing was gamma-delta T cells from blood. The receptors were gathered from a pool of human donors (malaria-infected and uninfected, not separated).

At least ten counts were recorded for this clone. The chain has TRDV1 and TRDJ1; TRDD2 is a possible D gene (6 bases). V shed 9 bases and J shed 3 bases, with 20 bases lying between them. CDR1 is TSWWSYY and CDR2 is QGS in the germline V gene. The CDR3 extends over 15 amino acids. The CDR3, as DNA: TGTGCTCTCGTCCTACGTGGGGCCCCGTCCGATAAACTCATCTTT. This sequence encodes CALVLRGAPSDKLIF.

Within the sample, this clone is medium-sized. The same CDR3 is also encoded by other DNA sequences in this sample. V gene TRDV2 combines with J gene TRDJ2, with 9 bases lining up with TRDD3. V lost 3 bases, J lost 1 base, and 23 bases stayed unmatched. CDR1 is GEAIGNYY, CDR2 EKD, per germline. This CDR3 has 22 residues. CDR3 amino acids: CACDRLTGGATKGSNLTAQLFF. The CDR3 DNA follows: TGTGCCTGTGACCGTCTTACTGGGGGAGCCACTAAGGGGTCAAATTTGACAGCACAACTCTTCTTT.

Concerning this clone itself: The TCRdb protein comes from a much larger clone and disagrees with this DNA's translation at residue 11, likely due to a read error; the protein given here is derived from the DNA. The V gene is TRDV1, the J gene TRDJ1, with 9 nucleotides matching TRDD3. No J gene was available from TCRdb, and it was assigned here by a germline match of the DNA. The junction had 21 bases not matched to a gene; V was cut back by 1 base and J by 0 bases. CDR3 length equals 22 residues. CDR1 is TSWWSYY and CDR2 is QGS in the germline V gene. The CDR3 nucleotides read TGTGCTCTTGGGGAACAGGGATTAAAGCGAAGGAGGGGGATACCGTACACCGATAAACTCATCTTT. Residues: CALGEQGLKRRRGIPYTDKLIF.

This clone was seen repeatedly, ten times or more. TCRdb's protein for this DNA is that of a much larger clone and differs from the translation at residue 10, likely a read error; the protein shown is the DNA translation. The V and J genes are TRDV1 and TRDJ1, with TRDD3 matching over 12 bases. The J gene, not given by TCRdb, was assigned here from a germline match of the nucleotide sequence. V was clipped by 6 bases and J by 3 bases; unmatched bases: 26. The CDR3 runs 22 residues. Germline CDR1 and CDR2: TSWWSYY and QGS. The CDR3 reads CALGDFPSVGGILGDTPDKLIF. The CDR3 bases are TGTGCTCTTGGAGATTTCCCTTCTGTGGGGGGGATACTGGGGGATACACCCGATAAACTCATCTTT.

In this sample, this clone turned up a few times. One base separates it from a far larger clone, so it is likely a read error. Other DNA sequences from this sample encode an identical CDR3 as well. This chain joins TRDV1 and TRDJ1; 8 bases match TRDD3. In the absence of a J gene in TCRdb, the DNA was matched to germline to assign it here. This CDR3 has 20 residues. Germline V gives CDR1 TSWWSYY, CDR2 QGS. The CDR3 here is CALGELELRGDKVYTDKLIF. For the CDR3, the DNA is TGTGCTCTGGGGGAACTGGAACTTCGGGGGGATAAGGTATACACCGATAAACTCATCTTT.

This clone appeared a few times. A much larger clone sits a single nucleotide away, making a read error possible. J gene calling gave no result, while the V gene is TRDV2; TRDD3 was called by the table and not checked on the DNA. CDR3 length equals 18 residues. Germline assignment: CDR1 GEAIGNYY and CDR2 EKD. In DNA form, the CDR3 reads TGTGCCTGTGACAATCTACTGGGGGATACCGGGTCGGGCGATAAGCTCATCTTT. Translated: CACDNLLGDTGSGDKLIF.

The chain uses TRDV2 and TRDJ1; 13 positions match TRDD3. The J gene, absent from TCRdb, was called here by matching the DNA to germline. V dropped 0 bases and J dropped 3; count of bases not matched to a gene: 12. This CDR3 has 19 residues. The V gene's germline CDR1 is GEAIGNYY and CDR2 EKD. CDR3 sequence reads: CACDTVELLGDTGSDKLIF. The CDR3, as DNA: TGTGCCTGTGACACCGTAGAACTACTGGGGGATACGGGGTCCGATAAACTCATCTTT.

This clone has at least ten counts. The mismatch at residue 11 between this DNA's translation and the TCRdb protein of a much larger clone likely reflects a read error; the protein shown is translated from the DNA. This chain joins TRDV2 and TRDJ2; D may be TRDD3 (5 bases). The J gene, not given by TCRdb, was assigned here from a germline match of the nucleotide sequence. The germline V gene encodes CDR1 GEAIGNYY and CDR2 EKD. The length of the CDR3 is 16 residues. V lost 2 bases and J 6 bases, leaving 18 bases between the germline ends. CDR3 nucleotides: TGTGCCTGTGACATAATTGGGGTGGGAGAGGCAGCACAACTCTTCTTT. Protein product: CACDIIGVGEAAQLFF.

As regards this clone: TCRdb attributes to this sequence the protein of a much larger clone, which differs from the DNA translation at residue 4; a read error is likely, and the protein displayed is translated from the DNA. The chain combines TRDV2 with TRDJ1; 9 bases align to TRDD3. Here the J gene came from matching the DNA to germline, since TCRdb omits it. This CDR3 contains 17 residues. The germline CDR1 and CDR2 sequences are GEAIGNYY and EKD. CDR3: CACGTRGIHGNTDKLIF. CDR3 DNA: TGTGCCTGTGGCACCCGGGGGATACATGGAAACACCGATAAACTCATCTTT.

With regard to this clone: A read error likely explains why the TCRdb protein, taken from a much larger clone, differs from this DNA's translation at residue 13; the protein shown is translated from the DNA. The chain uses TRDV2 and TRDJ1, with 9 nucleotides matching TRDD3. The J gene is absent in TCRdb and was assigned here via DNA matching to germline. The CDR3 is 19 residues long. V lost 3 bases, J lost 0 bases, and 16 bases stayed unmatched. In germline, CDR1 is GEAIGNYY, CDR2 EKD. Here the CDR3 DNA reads TGTGCCTGTGACTCCTTCCGTACTGGGGGACCCCCGCACACCGATAAACTCATCTTT. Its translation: CACDSFRTGGPPHTDKLIF.

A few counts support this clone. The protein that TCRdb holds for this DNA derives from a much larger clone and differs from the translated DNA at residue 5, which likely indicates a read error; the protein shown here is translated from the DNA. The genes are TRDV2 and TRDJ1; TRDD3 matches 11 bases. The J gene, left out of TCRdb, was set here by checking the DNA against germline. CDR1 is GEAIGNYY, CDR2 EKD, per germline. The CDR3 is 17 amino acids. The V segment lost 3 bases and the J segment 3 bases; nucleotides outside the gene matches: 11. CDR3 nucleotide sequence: TGTGCCTGTGACCTCGTCGGTCTGGGGGATACATCCGATAAACTCATCTTT. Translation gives CACDLVGLGDTSDKLIF.

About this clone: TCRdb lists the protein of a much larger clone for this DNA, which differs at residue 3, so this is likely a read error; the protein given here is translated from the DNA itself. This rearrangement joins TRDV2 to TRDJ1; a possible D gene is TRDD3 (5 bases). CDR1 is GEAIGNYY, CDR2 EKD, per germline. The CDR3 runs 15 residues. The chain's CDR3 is CARDPLEDSRDKLIF. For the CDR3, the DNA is TGTGCCCGTGACCCTCTGGAGGATAGCCGCGATAAACTCATCTTT.

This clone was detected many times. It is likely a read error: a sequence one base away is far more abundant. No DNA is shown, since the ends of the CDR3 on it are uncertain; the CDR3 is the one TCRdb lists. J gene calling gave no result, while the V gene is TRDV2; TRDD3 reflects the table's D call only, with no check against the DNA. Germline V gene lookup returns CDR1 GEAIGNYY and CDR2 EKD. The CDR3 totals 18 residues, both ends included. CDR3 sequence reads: CACDTVALGARYTDKLIF.

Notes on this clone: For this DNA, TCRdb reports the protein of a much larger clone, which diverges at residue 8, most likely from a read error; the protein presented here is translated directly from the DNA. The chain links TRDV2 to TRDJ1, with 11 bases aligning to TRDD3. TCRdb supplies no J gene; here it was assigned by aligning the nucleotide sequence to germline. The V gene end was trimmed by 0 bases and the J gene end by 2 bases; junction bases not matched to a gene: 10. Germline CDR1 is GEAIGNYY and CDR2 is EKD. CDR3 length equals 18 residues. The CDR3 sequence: CACDTLTILGDRTDKLIF. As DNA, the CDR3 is TGTGCCTGTGACACCCTAACCATACTGGGGGATAGAACCGATAAACTCATCTTT.

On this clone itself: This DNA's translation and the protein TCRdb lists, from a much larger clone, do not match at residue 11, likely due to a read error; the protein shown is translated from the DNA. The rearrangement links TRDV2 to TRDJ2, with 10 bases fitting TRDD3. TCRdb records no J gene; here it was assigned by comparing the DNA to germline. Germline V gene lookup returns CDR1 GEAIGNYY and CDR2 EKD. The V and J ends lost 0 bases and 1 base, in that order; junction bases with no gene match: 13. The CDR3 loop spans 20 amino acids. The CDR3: CACDTLTGGSNKDLTAQLFF. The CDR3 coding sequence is TGTGCCTGTGACACCCTTACTGGGGGATCGAACAAAGATTTGACAGCACAACTCTTCTTT.

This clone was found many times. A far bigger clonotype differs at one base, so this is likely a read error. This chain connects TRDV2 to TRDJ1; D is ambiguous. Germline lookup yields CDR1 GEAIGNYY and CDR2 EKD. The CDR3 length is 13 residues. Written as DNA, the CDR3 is TGTGCCTGTGACACCGGACGACCCGATAAACCCATCTTT. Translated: CACDTGRPDKPIF.

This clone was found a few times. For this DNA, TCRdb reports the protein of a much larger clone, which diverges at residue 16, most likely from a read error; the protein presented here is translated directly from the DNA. The CDR3 reads CALGGVSHWGILGDKFIF. DNA of the CDR3: TGTGCTCTTGGGGGCGTCTCGCACTGGGGGATACTTGGCGATAAATTCATCTTT. V gene TRDV1 was called; the J gene was not; the table assigns TRDD3, which was not confirmed against the DNA. The CDR3 has 18 residues. Germline CDR1 reads TSWWSYY; CDR2 reads QGS.

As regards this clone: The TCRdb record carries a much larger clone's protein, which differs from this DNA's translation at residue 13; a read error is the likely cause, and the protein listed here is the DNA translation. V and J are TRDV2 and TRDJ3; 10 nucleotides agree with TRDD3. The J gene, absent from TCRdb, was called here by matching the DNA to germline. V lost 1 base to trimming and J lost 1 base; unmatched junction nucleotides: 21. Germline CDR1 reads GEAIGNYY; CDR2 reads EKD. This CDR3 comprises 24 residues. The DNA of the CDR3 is TGTGCCTGTGACACTCTCGTACTGGGGGATGAAAATCTCCACGCGTCCTGGGACACCCGACAGATGTTTTTC. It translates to CACDTLVLGDENLHASWDTRQMFF.

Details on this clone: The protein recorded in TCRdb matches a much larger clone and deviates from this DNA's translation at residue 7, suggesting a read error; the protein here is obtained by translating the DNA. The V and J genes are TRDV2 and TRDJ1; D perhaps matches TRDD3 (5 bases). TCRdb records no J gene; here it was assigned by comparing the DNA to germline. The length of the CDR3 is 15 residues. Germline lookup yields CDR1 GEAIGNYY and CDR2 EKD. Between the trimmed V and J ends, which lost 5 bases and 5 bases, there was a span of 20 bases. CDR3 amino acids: CACVELRDREDKLIF. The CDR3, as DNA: TGTGCCTGTGTCGAACTGAGGGATCGGGAGGATAAACTCATCTTT.

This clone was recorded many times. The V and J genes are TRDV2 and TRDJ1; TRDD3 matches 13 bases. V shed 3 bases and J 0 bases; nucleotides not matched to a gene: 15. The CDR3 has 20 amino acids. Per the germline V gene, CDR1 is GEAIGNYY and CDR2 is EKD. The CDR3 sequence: CACDSILGDTVGMNTDKLIF. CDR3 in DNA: TGTGCCTGTGACTCGATACTGGGGGATACGGTAGGGATGAACACCGATAAACTCATCTTT.

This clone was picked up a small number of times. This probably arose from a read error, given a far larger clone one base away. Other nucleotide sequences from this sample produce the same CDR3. The CDR3 sequence is CASFLETHYWGIRVGGPDKLIF. CDR3 bases: TGTGCTTCCTTCCTAGAAACCCATTACTGGGGGATACGCGTAGGGGGTCCAGATAAACTCATCTTT. The chain has TRAV38-2/DV8 and TRDJ1, with 13 positions matching TRDD3. Assignment of the J gene here rests on matching the DNA to germline, because TCRdb gives none. This CDR3 contains 22 residues. The germline CDR1 and CDR2 sequences are TSESDYY and QEAYKQQN. Trimming cost V 9 bases and J 5 bases; bases outside gene matches: 31.

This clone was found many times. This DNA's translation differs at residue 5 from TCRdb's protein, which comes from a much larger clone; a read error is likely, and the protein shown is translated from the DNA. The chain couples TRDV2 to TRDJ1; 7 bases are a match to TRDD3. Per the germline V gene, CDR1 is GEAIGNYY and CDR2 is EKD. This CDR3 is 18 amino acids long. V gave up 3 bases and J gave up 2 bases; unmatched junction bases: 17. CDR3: CACDAKAWGGPTTDKLIF. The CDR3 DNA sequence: TGTGCCTGTGACGCTAAGGCCTGGGGGGGGCCCACAACCGATAAACTCATCTTT.

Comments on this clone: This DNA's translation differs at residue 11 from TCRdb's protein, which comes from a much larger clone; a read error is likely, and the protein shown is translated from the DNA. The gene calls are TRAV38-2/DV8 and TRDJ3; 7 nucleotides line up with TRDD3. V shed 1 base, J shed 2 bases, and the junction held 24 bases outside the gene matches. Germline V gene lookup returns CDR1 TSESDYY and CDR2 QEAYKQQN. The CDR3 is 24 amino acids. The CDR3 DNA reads TGTGCTTATAGGAGCTGGTACCGCCCTCCTGCTGGGGGCCAGAGCCCCTGGGACACCCGACAGATGTTTTTC. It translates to CAYRSWYRPPAGGQSPWDTRQMFF.

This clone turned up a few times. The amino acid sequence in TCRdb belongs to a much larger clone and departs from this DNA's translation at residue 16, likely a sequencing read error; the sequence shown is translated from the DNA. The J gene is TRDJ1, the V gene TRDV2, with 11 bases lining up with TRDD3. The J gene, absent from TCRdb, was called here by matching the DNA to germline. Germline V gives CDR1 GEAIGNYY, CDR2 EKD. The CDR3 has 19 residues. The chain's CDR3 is CACDIVVPGGYRESDRLIF. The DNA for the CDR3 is TGTGCCTGTGACATTGTCGTACCTGGGGGATACCGAGAGAGCGATAGACTCATCTTT.

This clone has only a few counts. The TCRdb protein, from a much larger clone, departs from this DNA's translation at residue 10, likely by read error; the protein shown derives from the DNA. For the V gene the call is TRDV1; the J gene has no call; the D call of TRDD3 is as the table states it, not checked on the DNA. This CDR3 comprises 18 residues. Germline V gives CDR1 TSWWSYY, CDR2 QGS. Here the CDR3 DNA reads TGTGCTCTTGGGGAACTCAGTAATGCTCTCAGATACTGGGGGGGCCTCATCTTT. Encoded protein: CALGELSNALRYWGGLIF.

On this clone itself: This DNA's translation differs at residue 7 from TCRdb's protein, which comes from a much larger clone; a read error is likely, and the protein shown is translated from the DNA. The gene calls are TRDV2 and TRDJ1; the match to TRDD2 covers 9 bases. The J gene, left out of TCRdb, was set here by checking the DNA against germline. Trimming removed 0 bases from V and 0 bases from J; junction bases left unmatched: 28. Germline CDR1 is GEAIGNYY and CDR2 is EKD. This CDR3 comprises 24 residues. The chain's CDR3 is CACDTRVARPSYTKMGADTDKLIF. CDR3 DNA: TGTGCCTGTGACACCAGGGTCGCCAGGCCTTCCTACACCAAGATGGGGGCTGACACCGATAAACTCATCTTT.

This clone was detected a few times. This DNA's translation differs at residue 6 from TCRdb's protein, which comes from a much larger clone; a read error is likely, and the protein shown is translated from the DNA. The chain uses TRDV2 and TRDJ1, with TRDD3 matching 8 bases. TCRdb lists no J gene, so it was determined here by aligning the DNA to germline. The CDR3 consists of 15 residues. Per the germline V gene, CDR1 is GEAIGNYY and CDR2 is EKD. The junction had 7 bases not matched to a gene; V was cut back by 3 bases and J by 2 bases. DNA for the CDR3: TGTGCCTGTGACGCCTCACTGGGGGGGACCGATAAACTCATCTTT. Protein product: CACDASLGGTDKLIF.